A single sample is the source of the 2 T cell receptor beta chains below, sequenced in a study of blood T cell repertoires in COVID-19 (dated by TCRdb to about 2020). The library was prepared using the immunoSEQ multiplex PCR assay. In its TCRdb copy, this immuneACCESS table keeps in-frame sequences only and misses some clones. Where compared with another copy, unresolved V genes explain less than half of these, and the others have no known cause. The sample data list under 200,000 clones, and about 85% of these were observed just once. The ten largest clonotypes hold around 5.4% of the sample. Sample: peripheral blood. The receptors stem from a woman between 50 and 59 years old with COVID-19, enrolled during active disease.

The chain uses TRBV4-3 and TRBJ2-4; weak D call: TRBD2 (6 bases). The CDR3 is 13 amino acids. V was cut by 0 bases and J by 12 bases, with 12 bases left in between. Per germline, CDR1 LGHNA and CDR2 YSLEER. The CDR3 coding sequence is TGCGCCAGCAGCCAAGACCCTCGGAGGGATCAGTACTTC. Amino acids: CASSQDPRRDQYF.

V gene TRBV5-5 combines with J gene TRBJ2-3, with 7 bases aligning to TRBD1. In germline, CDR1 is SGHKS, CDR2 YYEKEE (reference sequence). V shed 1 base and J 3 bases; nucleotides not matched to a gene: 5. This CDR3 has 15 amino acids. CDR3 in DNA: TGTGCCAGCAGCTTGTTTACAGGGGAGACAGATACGCAGTATTTT. Protein: CASSLFTGETDTQYF.